This T cell receptor (beta chain) was observed in a study of T cells after yellow fever vaccination. Overall study results and limits: Post-booster repertoires contained most primary-vaccination clones again (96% CD4, about 88% CD8).

A universal primer site and UMIs were added as TCR cDNA was made by 5'RACE template switching. A single record per CDR3 protein comes from TCRdb applying MiXCR to the 5' RACE reads. The sample holds roughly 240,000 distinct CDR3 sequences, approximately 6.3% seen once. The V end was cut by 9 bases, the J end by 1 base, with 16 bases between. The CDR3 is 14 amino acids. The V gene's germline CDR1 is MNHEY and CDR2 SVGEGT. This clonotype was observed a few times. Its target is not known. This chain uses TRBV6-2 or TRBV6-3 with TRBJ2-7; D possibly corresponds to TRBD2 (5 bases). This TCR was sampled from a man aged 25-45 years who received the YFV17D yellow fever vaccine. This specimen consisted of CD4+ T cells sorted from PBMCs, obtained on the day of the yellow fever booster vaccination. The CDR3 DNA follows: TGTGCCAGTCTATCGGGCGGAGGTTCCTACGAGCAGTACTTC. It translates to CASLSGGGSYEQYF.